One sample yielded the 28 T cell receptor beta chains listed below, sequenced in a study of graft-versus-host responses after intestinal transplantation. These receptors have no known antigen. Clones were sequenced by immunoSEQ multiplex PCR, and TCRdb holds only the in-frame ones, with some missing. This repertoire shows almost 85,000 clones, 75% to 95% found once; its top ten account for over 0.095%. The sample in question was unstimulated CD4+ T cells sorted from spleen or lymph node cells, obtained before intestinal transplant. The receptors derive from a human donor who received an intestinal transplant.

This clone was detected once. The rearrangement uses TRBV5-1 and TRBJ1-5, with D perhaps matching TRBD1 (5 bases). Trimming cost V 0 bases and J 5 bases, with 9 bases left between them. Germline V gene sequence: CDR1 SGHRS, CDR2 YFSETQ. The CDR3 is 14 amino acids. The CDR3 region has the DNA TGCGCCAGCAGCTTGGAGGGGTTTGATCAGCCCCAGCATTTT. This translates into CASSLEGFDQPQHF.

This sequence joins TRBV7-9 and TRBJ2-7; D is uncertain. Trimming removed 1 base from V and 2 bases from J, with 9 bases in between. This CDR3 is built from 14 residues. Germline V gene data show CDR1 as SEHNR and CDR2 as FQNEAQ (reference sequence). In DNA form, the CDR3 reads TGTGCCAGCAGCTTAGGAGGTCAGACCTACGAGCAGTACTTC. Translating it yields CASSLGGQTYEQYF.

The chain recombines TRBV5-6 with TRBJ1-2; D ambiguous. This CDR3 is 11 amino acids long. Trimming removed 4 bases at V and 7 bases at J, with 8 bases between. Germline V lookup: CDR1 SGHDT, CDR2 YYEEEE. The CDR3 coding sequence is TGTGCCAGCAGCCGCACAATTGGCTACACCTTC. This translates into CASSRTIGYTF.

In this sample, this clone turned up once. The J gene is TRBJ2-1, the V gene TRBV19, with a weak D call TRBD1 (6 bases). V dropped 2 bases and J dropped 3 bases, with 8 bases sitting between them. The CDR3 runs 14 residues. Looked up from germline, CDR1 is LNHDA and CDR2 is SQIVND (reference sequence). The CDR3 DNA reads as TGTGCCAGTAGTATAACAGGGATCTACAATGAGCAGTTCTTC. Translation: CASSITGIYNEQFF.

The chain couples TRBV4-3 to TRBJ2-1; possible D gene TRBD2, 5 bases. CDR1 and CDR2 from the germline V gene are LGHNA and YSLEER. This CDR3 region has 16 residues. Between the trimmed V and J ends, which lost 0 bases and 7 bases, there was a span of 16 bases. The CDR3 region is CASSQDRLPPFNEQFF. The CDR3 nucleotides read TGCGCCAGCAGCCAAGATAGACTACCACCTTTTAATGAGCAGTTCTTC.

The gene calls are TRBV7-2 and TRBJ2-7, with a possible D match to TRBD2 (5 bases). The CDR3 runs to 14 residues. Per germline, CDR1 SGHTA and CDR2 FQGNSA. Trimming took off 1 base at V and 4 bases at J, with 11 bases between the two ends. CDR3 amino acids: CASSLGGSRYEQYF. CDR3 coding DNA: TGTGCCAGCAGCTTAGGAGGGTCTCGGTACGAGCAGTACTTC.

The CDR3 DNA is TGTGCCAGTAGCCTGACAGGCTCTGGGGCCAACGTCCTGACTTTC. This translates into CASSLTGSGANVLTF. The V gene is TRBV19, the J gene TRBJ2-6, with D perhaps matching TRBD1 (6 bases). CDR1 is LNHDA, CDR2 SQIVND, per germline (reference sequence). Trimming removed 6 bases from V and 0 bases from J, with 9 bases in between. The CDR3 is 15 residues long.

The chain carries TRBV9 and TRBJ2-2; TRBD1 matches at 7 bases. The CDR3 length is 17 residues. V shed 2 bases, J shed 0 bases, and the junction held 7 bases outside the gene matches. Per germline, CDR1 SGDLS and CDR2 YYNGEE. DNA of the CDR3: TGTGCCAGCAGCGTGCAGGGGGTAGGCTCGAACACCGGGGAGCTGTTTTTT. Amino acids: CASSVQGVGSNTGELFF.

Of note for this clone: The sample has other DNA sequences that encode this CDR3 too. This chain joins TRBV30 and TRBJ1-3; D not certain. Germline CDR1 GTSNPN, CDR2 SVGIG (reference sequence). V was clipped by 2 bases and J by 4 bases, with 12 bases between them. This CDR3 is built from 14 residues. The CDR3 loop reads CAWSLTGSGNTIYF. The CDR3 DNA sequence: TGTGCCTGGAGTTTAACGGGGTCCGGAAACACCATATATTTT.

This sequence joins TRBV5-1 and TRBJ2-5, with a tentative D call TRBD2 (5 bases). Trimming shortened V by 3 bases and J by 5 bases, and 20 bases separated the two germline ends. This CDR3 region has 16 residues. CDR1 is SGHRS, CDR2 YFSETQ, per germline. The DNA for the CDR3 is TGCGCCAGCAGCTGGACCCCATCCACGGGCGGGGAGACCCAGTACTTC. It translates to CASSWTPSTGGETQYF.

The chain is built from TRBV7-2 and TRBJ2-7; TRBD1 matches at 12 bases. The CDR3 spans 17 residues. Trimming took 1 base from V and 3 from J; bases not matched to a gene: 7. Germline V CDR1 and CDR2: SGHTA, FQGNSA. The CDR3 nucleotides are TGTGCCAGCAGCTTAGGCACAGGGACAGGGGGCCTCTACGAGCAGTACTTC. This sequence encodes CASSLGTGTGGLYEQYF.

The chain uses TRBV7-2 and TRBJ1-5; D possibly corresponds to TRBD1 (6 bases). The CDR3 is 15 amino acids. Trimming left V 1 base short and J 5 bases short, with 12 bases between. Germline assignment: CDR1 SGHTA and CDR2 FQGNSA. CDR3 bases: TGTGCCAGCAGCTTAGAACAGGGACGCGATCAGCCCCAGCATTTT. It translates to CASSLEQGRDQPQHF.

V gene TRBV30 combines with J gene TRBJ1-1; D gene ambiguous. V gave up 2 bases and J gave up 5 bases, with 12 bases separating them. This CDR3 spans 13 amino acids. CDR1 and CDR2 from the germline V gene are GTSNPN and SVGIG (reference sequence). CDR3 region: CAWSFGEGTEAFF. CDR3 bases: TGTGCCTGGAGTTTCGGGGAAGGGACTGAAGCTTTCTTT. The entire variable domain, with the rest obtained from reference TRBV30 and TRBJ1-1, is as follows: SQTIHQWPATLVQPVGSPLSLECTVEGTSNPNLYWYRQAAGRGLQLLFYSVGIGQISSEVPQNLSASRPQDRQFILSSKKLLLSDSGFYLCAWSFGEGTEAFFGQGTRLTVV.

This rearrangement joins TRBV30 to TRBJ2-6, with D uncertain. The CDR3 consists of 16 residues. Germline loops: CDR1 GTSNPN, CDR2 SVGIG (reference sequence). V dropped 2 bases and J dropped 0 bases, with 11 bases sitting between them. As DNA, the CDR3 is TGTGCCTGGAGTACCCTGAGGAGCTCTGGGGCCAACGTCCTGACTTTC. Residues: CAWSTLRSSGANVLTF.

The V and J genes are TRBV6-5 and TRBJ2-7; TRBD1 matches 9 bases. The J segment lost 4 bases and the V segment lost 6 bases, leaving 7 bases of the junction unmatched. CDR1 and CDR2 (germline): MNHEY, SVGAGI. CDR3 size: 14 residues. The CDR3 spells CASRRRQGGYEQYF. The CDR3 nucleotides are TGTGCCAGCAGACGCCGACAGGGGGGGTACGAGCAGTACTTC.

This sequence joins TRBV4-2 and TRBJ1-2; D gene uncertain. The CDR3 length is 15 residues. Trimming removed 0 bases at V and 2 bases at J, with 10 bases between. Per germline, CDR1 LGHNA and CDR2 YNFKEQ. The chain's CDR3 is CASSQDREWNYGYTF. CDR3 nucleotide sequence: TGTGCCAGCAGCCAAGATAGGGAGTGGAACTATGGCTACACCTTC.

With respect to this clone: The same CDR3 arises from other DNA sequences in this sample as well. The V gene is TRBV19, the J gene TRBJ1-1; D ambiguous. CDR1 is LNHDA and CDR2 is SQIVND in the germline V gene (reference sequence). V lost 3 bases and J lost 1, with 9 bases in between. The CDR3 extends over 14 amino acids. The chain's CDR3 is CASSIRGPNTEAFF. In DNA, the CDR3 is TGTGCCAGTAGTATCCGGGGTCCGAACACTGAAGCTTTCTTT. The full variable domain, rest sourced from reference TRBV19 and TRBJ1-1, is DGGITQSPKYLFRKEGQNVTLSCEQNLNHDAMYWYRQDPGQGLRLIYYSQIVNDFQKGDIAEGYSVSREKKESFPLTVTSAQKNPTAFYLCASSIRGPNTEAFFGQGTRLTVV.

V gene TRBV19 combines with J gene TRBJ2-2; D is perhaps TRBD2 (6 bases). Trimming took 10 bases from V and 4 from J, leaving 16 bases between them. This CDR3 has 14 residues. Germline V gene lookup returns CDR1 LNHDA and CDR2 SQIVND (reference sequence). Here the CDR3 reads CATNGRRVTGELFF. The CDR3 bases are TGTGCCACCAATGGGAGGCGGGTCACCGGGGAGCTGTTTTTT.

This sequence joins TRBV11-2 and TRBJ1-2; 11 nucleotides line up with TRBD1. After removal of 4 bases from V and 0 bases from J, the junction contained 13 bases not matched to a gene. The germline V gene encodes CDR1 SGHAT and CDR2 FQNNGV. The CDR3 is made up of 19 amino acids. The CDR3 loop is CASSSLGTGGSTANYGYTF. CDR3 DNA: TGTGCCAGCAGCTCATTAGGGACAGGGGGTTCTACAGCTAACTATGGCTACACCTTC.

The chain couples TRBV6-6 to TRBJ2-7; TRBD1 matches 8 bases. Per germline, CDR1 MNHNY and CDR2 SVGAGI (reference sequence). This CDR3 is built from 15 residues. V was pared by 3 bases and J by 2 bases, with 6 bases of the junction left unmatched. The CDR3 nucleotides are TGTGCCAGCAGTTATCGGCGACAGGGGACCTACGAGCAGTACTTC. This encodes CASSYRRQGTYEQYF.

The J gene is TRBJ1-1, the V gene TRBV10-3; a possible D gene is TRBD1 (6 bases). The CDR3 extends over 13 amino acids. Trimming shortened V by 10 bases and J by 10 bases, and 22 bases separated the two germline ends. Germline V gene data show CDR1 as ENHRY and CDR2 as SYGVKD. This CDR3 is CASNTGLGLGAFF. CDR3 coding DNA: TGTGCCAGCAACACAGGGTTAGGTTTGGGAGCTTTCTTT.

The genes are TRBV29-1 and TRBJ2-3, with 11 bases fitting TRBD2. The trim removed 5 bases at V and 0 bases at J, leaving 13 bases unmatched. CDR1 is SQVTM, CDR2 ANQGSEA, per germline. This CDR3 contains 18 residues. CDR3 residues: CSVPGLAGGRTSTDTQYF. As DNA, the CDR3 is TGCAGCGTTCCGGGCCTAGCGGGGGGCAGAACTAGCACAGATACGCAGTATTTT.

J is TRBJ1-2 and V is TRBV19; 10 nucleotides line up with TRBD1. Germline CDR1 is LNHDA and CDR2 is SQIVND (reference sequence). The CDR3 sequence is 15 residues long. Trimming removed 5 bases from V and 7 bases from J; junction bases left unmatched: 10. The CDR3 DNA reads as TGTGCCAGTAGTCGAACTACCGGGACAGGGGTTGGCTACACCTTC. Its translation is CASSRTTGTGVGYTF.

The rearrangement links TRBV5-8 to TRBJ2-3; D remains unclear. The V and J ends lost 2 bases and 0 bases respectively, with 4 bases between them. The CDR3 is 13 residues long. Germline V gene data show CDR1 as SGHTS and CDR2 as YDEGEE. CDR3 loop: CASSFLSTDTQYF. CDR3 nucleotide sequence: TGTGCCAGCAGCTTCCTTAGCACAGATACGCAGTATTTT.

CDR3: CASSPQENTEAFF. CDR3 coding DNA: TGTGCCAGCTCACCGCAGGAGAACACTGAAGCTTTCTTT. This chain links TRBV18 with TRBJ1-1; D not certain. V gave up 3 bases and J gave up 1 base, with 6 bases separating them. This CDR3 spans 13 amino acids. The germline V gene encodes CDR1 KGHSH and CDR2 LQKENI.

The CDR3 here is CASSYPPGGDYNEQFF. DNA for the CDR3: TGCGCCAGCAGCTACCCCCCAGGAGGGGATTACAATGAGCAGTTCTTC. The chain combines TRBV5-1 with TRBJ2-1; D perhaps matches TRBD2 (6 bases). The CDR3 consists of 16 residues. The germline V gene encodes CDR1 SGHRS and CDR2 YFSETQ. V was clipped by 3 bases and J by 4 bases, with 17 bases between them.

The chain links TRBV11-2 to TRBJ2-7; D may be TRBD1 (6 bases). This CDR3 region has 14 residues. Germline CDR1 and CDR2: SGHAT and FQNNGV. V gave up 1 base and J gave up 3 bases, with 10 bases separating them. This CDR3 reads CASSLVQGSYEQYF. As DNA, the CDR3 is TGTGCCAGCAGCTTAGTGCAGGGGAGCTACGAGCAGTACTTC.

This chain connects TRBV19 to TRBJ1-2, with D uncertain. V lost 0 bases to trimming and J lost 7 bases, with 15 bases between them. Germline CDR1 reads LNHDA; CDR2 reads SQIVND (reference sequence). The CDR3 spans 15 residues. The CDR3 DNA follows: TGTGCCAGTAGTATAGAGGGAGGACGGAGGGCTGGCTACACCTTC. Amino acid sequence: CASSIEGGRRAGYTF.